Shown below are 4 T cell receptor beta chains from a single sample sequenced in a study of blood T cell repertoires in COVID-19. TCRdb keeps only in-frame clones here, not all; method: immunoSEQ multiplex PCR. The sample gives about 250,000 clones, 88% of which show up once; about 3% is in the top ten. Material for sequencing was PBMCs or T cells enriched from blood (not recorded which). These receptors all come from a woman aged 50 to 60 who had recovered from COVID-19.

This clone was recorded once. The chain links TRBV10-1 to TRBJ1-1; no firm D call. This CDR3 is 13 amino acids long. V lost 5 bases to trimming and J lost 5 bases, with 12 bases between them. Germline V gene lookup returns CDR1 WNHNN and CDR2 SYGVQD (reference sequence). The CDR3 DNA reads TGCGCCAGCAGTCAAACCGACTGGACTGAAGCTTTCTTT. This gives the protein CASSQTDWTEAFF.

The CDR3 DNA sequence: TGCAGTGCTAGTCACAGGGGTCTCTATGGCTACACCTTC. Residues: CSASHRGLYGYTF. This sequence joins TRBV20-1 and TRBJ1-2; 7 bases are a match to TRBD1. This CDR3 has 13 amino acids. With 3 bases clipped from V and 4 bases from J, the junction kept 5 bases outside the gene matches. Germline V gene sequence: CDR1 DFQATT, CDR2 SNEGSKA (reference sequence).

The table lists this clone with a few counts. The CDR3 nucleotides are TGTGCCAGCAGCTTATATCGCGGGGACGAGCAGTACTTC. The encoded protein is CASSLYRGDEQYF. The chain combines TRBV7-9 with TRBJ2-7; possible D gene TRBD2, 6 bases. The CDR3 is made up of 13 amino acids. Germline V gives CDR1 SEHNR, CDR2 FQNEAQ (reference sequence). Trimming removed 2 bases at V and 5 bases at J, with 10 bases between.

This sequence joins TRBV11-2 and TRBJ2-1; 16 nucleotides match TRBD2. With 1 base clipped from V and 12 bases from J, the junction kept 9 bases outside the gene matches. CDR1 and CDR2 (germline): SGHAT, FQNNGV. CDR3 length: 17 amino acids. CDR3 DNA sequence: TGTGCCAGCAGCTTAGGCCCGGGACTAGCGGGAGGGTTGGGGCAGTTCTTC. This encodes CASSLGPGLAGGLGQFF. The complete variable domain, with remaining parts taken from reference TRBV11-2 and TRBJ2-1, reads EAGVAQSPRYKIIEKRQSVAFWCNPISGHATLYWYQQILGQGPKLLIQFQNNGVVDDSQLPKDRFSAERLKGVDSTLKIQPAKLEDSAVYLCASSLGPGLAGGLGQFFGPGTRLTVL.